The T cell receptor (beta chain) under discussion was sequenced for a study of blood T cell repertoires in COVID-19. The V gene lost 9 bases and the J gene lost 0 bases, with 9 bases spanning the gap. CDR1 and CDR2 (germline): WNHNN, SYGVQD (reference sequence). This CDR3 has 14 residues. Libraries were prepared by immunoSEQ multiplex PCR; TCRdb keeps only in-frame clonotypes and omits some of them. The sample includes approximately 400,000 clones, 88% of them seen just once. The sample consisted of PBMCs or T cells enriched from blood (not recorded which). The sequence derives from a woman aged 18-30 years who had recovered from COVID-19. The chain links TRBV10-1 to TRBJ1-6; D gene uncertain. CDR3 bases: TGCGCCAGGTCTCCGAGCTCCTATAATTCACCCCTCCACTTT. Translation: CARSPSSYNSPLHF.